Below, 32 T cell receptor beta chains from the same sample are listed, as sequenced in a study of cytomegalovirus exposure and HLA in healthy donors (dated by TCRdb to the late 2010s). Libraries came from the immunoSEQ multiplex PCR assay. For the multiplex PCR, a mixture combining 60 forward primers for TCR Vbeta segments and 13 reverse primers for TCR Jbeta segments was used. TCRdb holds this immuneACCESS table with in-frame rearrangements only. Some clones are missing; in checked studies, unresolved V genes explain under half, and the rest has no known cause. This sample comprises fewer than 80,000 clones, over 60% of them detected only once. Approximately 25% of the sample is held by the ten biggest clonotypes. Input material: PBMCs. The receptors originated from a man aged 50-59 years in good health and CMV-seropositive.

This clone turned up a few times. The chain carries TRBV7-8 and TRBJ1-1; 8 bases fit TRBD1. V was pared by 1 base and J by 3 bases, with 4 bases of the junction left unmatched. Germline V gene sequence: CDR1 SGHVS, CDR2 FQNEAQ. This CDR3 region has 15 residues. CDR3 sequence: CASSLEHRGDTEAFF. The CDR3 DNA is TGTGCCAGCAGCTTAGAGCACAGGGGGGACACTGAAGCTTTCTTT.

The chain carries TRBV10-2 and TRBJ1-1; D unclear. Per germline, CDR1 WSHSY and CDR2 SAAADI. The CDR3 sequence is 13 residues long. Trimming cost V 8 bases and J 4 bases, with 14 bases left between them. The CDR3 coding sequence is TGCGCCAGCGGTGGGGAGGTGGGCACTGAAGCTTTCTTT. Its protein is CASGGEVGTEAFF.

This chain connects TRBV5-4 to TRBJ2-1; 8 positions agree with TRBD2. Per the germline V gene, CDR1 is SGHNT and CDR2 is YYREEE (reference sequence). The CDR3 runs to 15 residues. With V trimmed by 2 bases and J by 4 bases, 5 bases remained unmatched. The CDR3 is CASSLSGSDYNEQFF. The CDR3 DNA is TGTGCCAGCAGCTTAAGCGGGAGTGATTACAATGAGCAGTTCTTC.

This rearrangement joins TRBV19 to TRBJ2-1, with D possibly TRBD1 on 6 matching bases. Germline V gene lookup returns CDR1 LNHDA and CDR2 SQIVND (reference sequence). The CDR3 length is 17 residues. V gave up 5 bases and J gave up 0 bases, with 17 bases separating them. This CDR3 is CASSPDPRGSSYNEQFF. The CDR3 DNA reads TGTGCCAGTAGTCCCGACCCTAGGGGGAGCTCCTACAATGAGCAGTTCTTC.

This rearrangement joins TRBV4-1 to TRBJ2-1; 12 bases agree with TRBD2. The CDR3 has 15 amino acids. In germline, CDR1 is MGHRA, CDR2 YSYEKL. Losses at the gene ends were 4 bases for V and 3 bases for J; bases not matched to a gene: 1. The CDR3 loop is CASSRGLAGYNEQFF. CDR3 in DNA: TGCGCCAGCAGCCGGGGACTAGCGGGCTACAATGAGCAGTTCTTC.

This clone was picked up a small number of times. This chain uses TRBV5-1 with TRBJ1-2; maybe TRBD1 (5 bases). This CDR3 comprises 14 residues. Trimming removed 4 bases at V and 0 bases at J, with 10 bases between. The germline gives CDR1 SGHRS, CDR2 YFSETQ. In nucleotides, the CDR3 is TGCGCCAGCAGCATCACGACAGCTAACTATGGCTACACCTTC. Protein product: CASSITTANYGYTF.

The chain has TRBV30 and TRBJ1-1; no definite D call. This CDR3 is built from 13 residues. V gave up 2 bases and J gave up 0 bases, with 7 bases separating them. Germline V gives CDR1 GTSNPN, CDR2 SVGIG (reference sequence). The CDR3 bases are TGTGCCTGGAGTAACATGGTGAACACTGAAGCTTTCTTT. This sequence encodes CAWSNMVNTEAFF.

V is TRBV5-4 and J is TRBJ2-5; 9 bases line up with TRBD2. The germline V gene has CDR1 SGHNT and CDR2 YYREEE (reference sequence). The ends lost 1 base at V and 11 bases at J; junction bases unmatched: 12. The CDR3 runs 15 residues. CDR3: CASSLKAGGQEEQYF. CDR3 bases: TGTGCCAGCAGCTTGAAGGCGGGAGGGCAGGAAGAGCAGTACTTC.

This clone was counted a few times. The chain has TRBV7-6 and TRBJ2-7; 15 positions agree with TRBD2. Trimming cost V 3 bases and J 2 bases; bases outside gene matches: 5. Germline V gene data show CDR1 as SGHVS and CDR2 as FNYEAQ. The CDR3 totals 17 residues. CDR3 sequence: CASSLGLAGGLTYEQYF. As DNA, the CDR3 is TGTGCCAGCAGCTTGGGACTAGCGGGGGGTCTGACCTACGAGCAGTACTTC.

The chain joins TRBV11-2 to TRBJ2-7, with a tentative D call TRBD1 (6 bases). The CDR3 runs to 15 residues. Germline V gene lookup returns CDR1 SGHAT and CDR2 FQNNGV. Between the trimmed V and J ends, which lost 5 bases and 3 bases, there was a span of 17 bases. The CDR3 is CASSPRNRDFYEQYF. In DNA form, the CDR3 reads TGTGCCAGCAGCCCAAGGAACAGGGATTTCTACGAGCAGTACTTC.

This clone was recorded a few times. The DNA for the CDR3 is TGTGCCAGCAGCTCCCCGGGACTAGCGGGAGACGAGCAGTACTTC. Translated: CASSSPGLAGDEQYF. The chain joins TRBV5-6 to TRBJ2-7; 14 positions agree with TRBD2. This CDR3 is built from 15 residues. The V gene's germline CDR1 is SGHDT and CDR2 YYEEEE. Trimming at V came to 3 bases and at J to 5 bases, leaving 4 bases not matched to a gene.

The chain is built from TRBV5-6 and TRBJ1-2; no definite D call. V was cut by 2 bases and J by 3 bases, with 17 bases left in between. Germline values: CDR1 SGHDT, CDR2 YYEEEE. This CDR3 comprises 16 residues. CDR3 DNA: TGTGCCAGCAGCTTCCCCGGGGATGGCAAGTACTATGGCTACACCTTC. Translated: CASSFPGDGKYYGYTF. Filled out from reference TRBV5-6 and TRBJ1-2, the complete variable domain reads DAGVTQSPTHLIKTRGQQVTLRCSPKSGHDTVSWYQQALGQGPQFIFQYYEEEERQRGNFPDRFSGHQFPNYSSELNVNALLLGDSALYLCASSFPGDGKYYGYTFGSGTRLTVV.

The rearrangement joins TRBV6-1 to TRBJ2-1; a weak D match, TRBD1 (5 bases). There are 15 residues in the CDR3. Germline V lookup: CDR1 MNHNS, CDR2 SASEGT. The V and J ends lost 0 bases and 2 bases respectively, with 8 bases between them. In DNA form, the CDR3 reads TGTGCCAGCAGTGAAGCCCAGGGTCCCTACAATGAGCAGTTCTTC. Translated: CASSEAQGPYNEQFF.

V gene TRBV9 combines with J gene TRBJ1-4; 8 bases are shared with TRBD1. Per germline, CDR1 SGDLS and CDR2 YYNGEE. V lost 0 bases and J lost 4; bases outside the gene matches: 11. This CDR3 spans 18 amino acids. In DNA form, the CDR3 reads TGTGCCAGCAGCGTAGCGGTAGAGGGACAGGATTGTAATGAAAAACTGTTTTTT. It specifies CASSVAVEGQDCNEKLFF.

The V gene is TRBV2, the J gene TRBJ1-2; D may be TRBD1 (6 bases). The CDR3 totals 12 residues. CDR1 SNHLY and CDR2 FYNNEI come from the germline V gene. Trimming shortened V by 3 bases and J by 7 bases, and 9 bases separated the two germline ends. The CDR3 sequence is CASSDTGLGYTF. In DNA, the CDR3 is TGTGCCAGCAGTGATACAGGGCTTGGCTACACCTTC.

The chain recombines TRBV18 with TRBJ1-6; a possible D gene is TRBD1 (5 bases). The length of the CDR3 is 18 residues. The V gene lost 3 bases and the J gene lost 6 bases, with 21 bases spanning the gap. Germline CDR1 is KGHSH and CDR2 is LQKENI. CDR3 nucleotides: TGTGCCAGCTCACCCAGCCGACCACTGGTCCAGGGTAATTCACCCCTCCACTTT. This gives the protein CASSPSRPLVQGNSPLHF. The whole variable domain, filled in from reference TRBV18 and TRBJ1-6, reads NAGVMQNPRHLVRRRGQEARLRCSPMKGHSHVYWYRQLPEEGLKFMVYLQKENIIDESGMPKERFSAEFPKEGPSILRIQQVVRGDSAAYFCASSPSRPLVQGNSPLHFGNGTRLTVT.

CDR3 nucleotide sequence: TGTGCCAGCAGTGAATCGGGGATCCGCTACGAGCAGTACTTC. Translating gives CASSESGIRYEQYF. This chain uses TRBV6-1 with TRBJ2-7; D perhaps matches TRBD2 (5 bases). The CDR3 runs to 14 residues. The germline gives CDR1 MNHNS, CDR2 SASEGT. V was shortened by 2 bases and J by 3 bases, with 11 bases between the two germline ends.

The chain couples TRBV29-1 to TRBJ2-3; TRBD1 matches 11 bases. Per the germline V gene, CDR1 is SQVTM and CDR2 is ANQGSEA. The J segment lost 3 bases and the V segment lost 7 bases, leaving 0 bases of the junction unmatched. This CDR3 region has 12 residues. CDR3 region: CSGDRGTDTQYF. The CDR3 region has the DNA TGCAGCGGGGACAGGGGGACAGATACGCAGTATTTT.

V usage is TRBV29-1 and J usage is TRBJ2-5; perhaps TRBD2 as D (6 bases). The tail of the sequence fits TRBJ2-7 better, so the J call may be wrong. Germline V CDR1 and CDR2: SQVTM, ANQGSEA. CDR3 size: 16 residues. CDR3 sequence: CSVEDRGIGSSYEQYF. The CDR3 nucleotides read TGCAGCGTTGAAGATCGAGGGATCGGGAGCTCCTACGAGCAGTACTTC.

In its sample, this clone was seen a few times. J is TRBJ2-5 and V is TRBV6-6; no definite D call. V lost 7 bases to trimming and J lost 2 bases, with 17 bases between them. The CDR3 contains 15 residues. CDR1 is MNHNY and CDR2 is SVGAGI in the germline V gene (reference sequence). Here the CDR3 reads CASNPISEIQETQYF. In DNA form, the CDR3 reads TGTGCCAGCAATCCCATAAGTGAGATACAAGAGACCCAGTACTTC.

The rearrangement joins TRBV7-6 to TRBJ2-7; TRBD2 matches at 10 bases. V dropped 5 bases and J dropped 7; count of bases not matched to a gene: 14. CDR3 length: 16 residues. Germline V lookup: CDR1 SGHVS, CDR2 FNYEAQ. The CDR3 DNA is TGTGCCAGCAGCCCCCCAGCGGGGGGGCCGGGCTATGAGCAGTACTTC. This gives the protein CASSPPAGGPGYEQYF.

The chain combines TRBV27 with TRBJ2-7, with 7 bases matching TRBD1. The CDR3 is 14 residues long. V lost 2 bases and J lost 2; bases outside the gene matches: 3. CDR1 is MNHEY, CDR2 SMNVEV, per germline (reference sequence). In DNA, the CDR3 is TGTGCCAGCAGTTTACTGGGACAGACCTACGAGCAGTACTTC. It translates to CASSLLGQTYEQYF.

This rearrangement joins TRBV5-5 to TRBJ1-1; D unclear. Germline-derived CDR1 and CDR2 are SGHKS and YYEKEE (reference sequence). Trimming removed 1 base from V and 4 bases from J, with 14 bases in between. This CDR3 has 15 amino acids. The CDR3 loop is CASSLIEEFGTEAFF. The CDR3 DNA is TGTGCCAGCAGCTTGATAGAGGAATTTGGCACTGAAGCTTTCTTT.

The chain carries TRBV19 and TRBJ2-7; 11 bases line up with TRBD1. V shed 7 bases and J 7 bases; nucleotides not matched to a gene: 6. CDR3 length equals 13 residues. The germline V gene encodes CDR1 LNHDA and CDR2 SQIVND (reference sequence). The CDR3 nucleotides read TGTGCCAGTACTGGACAGGGGGCGGGAGAGCAGTACTTC. Encoded protein: CASTGQGAGEQYF.

The table lists this clone with a count of one. The junction shows a germline mismatch at one end, possibly a read error. The V and J genes are TRBV2 and TRBJ2-4; 8 nucleotides line up with TRBD1. From germline, CDR1 is SNHLY and CDR2 FYNNEI. This CDR3 comprises 12 residues. The CDR3 coding sequence is TGTGCCAGCAGTGAAGAGGGCCAGGGGGCTCTCTTC. This translates into CASSEEGQGALF.

This chain connects TRBV30 to TRBJ2-5; tentative D call: TRBD2 (5 bases). The CDR3 runs to 14 residues. The V gene lost 4 bases and the J gene lost 4 bases, with 16 bases spanning the gap. Germline V gene sequence: CDR1 GTSNPN, CDR2 SVGIG (reference sequence). CDR3 sequence (DNA): TGTGCCTGGACCCCGGGGAGTCACTCAGAGACCCAGTACTTC. As protein: CAWTPGSHSETQYF.

V gene TRBV9 combines with J gene TRBJ2-3; 8 bases match TRBD1. Germline loops: CDR1 SGDLS, CDR2 YYNGEE. The CDR3 contains 16 residues. The V gene end was trimmed by 3 bases and the J gene end by 0 bases; junction bases not matched to a gene: 6. CDR3 nucleotides: TGTGCCAGCAGCGCCGGGACAGGCGTTAGCACAGATACGCAGTATTTT. This gives the protein CASSAGTGVSTDTQYF.

The rearrangement links TRBV7-9 to TRBJ1-2, with TRBD1 matching over 11 bases. CDR3 length: 15 amino acids. Germline V gene sequence: CDR1 SEHNR, CDR2 FQNEAQ (reference sequence). The J segment lost 5 bases and the V segment lost 5 bases, leaving 7 bases of the junction unmatched. Written as DNA, the CDR3 is TGTGCCAGCAGCCCACGGACAGGGGGCGCGTATGGCTACACCTTC. Protein sequence: CASSPRTGGAYGYTF.

The V gene is TRBV9, the J gene TRBJ2-3; 8 bases align to TRBD1. This CDR3 comprises 15 residues. Germline values: CDR1 SGDLS, CDR2 YYNGEE. The V gene end was trimmed by 3 bases and the J gene end by 1 base; junction bases not matched to a gene: 4. The CDR3 loop is CASSAQGARTDTQYF. CDR3 nucleotide sequence: TGTGCCAGCAGCGCTCAGGGGGCGCGCACAGATACGCAGTATTTT.

This chain joins TRBV5-6 and TRBJ1-1, with D perhaps TRBD1 (5 bases). Trimming cost V 3 bases and J 2 bases, with 8 bases left between them. CDR1 is SGHDT, CDR2 YYEEEE, per germline. The CDR3 has 13 residues. CDR3 region: CASSSDINTEAFF. For the CDR3, the DNA is TGTGCCAGCAGCTCGGACATAAACACTGAAGCTTTCTTT.

The chain employs TRBV6-4 and TRBJ2-3; D perhaps matches TRBD1 (5 bases). V was clipped by 3 bases and J by 4 bases, with 11 bases between them. The CDR3 sequence is 14 residues long. CDR1 is MRHNA and CDR2 is SNTAGT in the germline V gene. The CDR3, as DNA: TGTGCCAGCAGTGAATCAGGGTTGGCAGATACGCAGTATTTT. Translated, it gives CASSESGLADTQYF.

A word on this clone: In the same sample, other DNA sequences code for this CDR3. The chain carries TRBV28 and TRBJ2-1, with no clear D. Germline V gene lookup returns CDR1 MDHEN and CDR2 SYDVKM. V dropped 3 bases and J dropped 7 bases, with 4 bases sitting between them. CDR3 size: 11 residues. The CDR3 region is CASSLRNEQFF. The CDR3 DNA reads TGTGCCAGCAGTTTGAGGAATGAGCAGTTCTTC.